These 28 T cell receptor beta chains came from one sample sequenced in a study of CD8 T cells in ankylosing spondylitis. One entry per CDR3 protein, called by TCRdb with MiXCR from the 5' RACE reads. The repertoire has 340,000 or so distinct CDR3 sequences, roughly 15% of them found once; the top ten carry roughly 1.1%. Sequenced input: blood, either unsorted or a sorted T cell fraction (not recorded which). These receptor sequences come from a male donor with ankylosing spondylitis or in good health (not recorded which).

The rearrangement joins TRBV5-1 to TRBJ2-7; TRBD2 might be the D (5 bases). This CDR3 region has 13 residues. The germline CDR1 and CDR2 sequences are SGHRS and YFSETQ. Trimming left V 5 bases short and J 1 base short, with 10 bases between. CDR3 sequence (DNA): TGCGCCAGCAGAGAACCGGGGTCCTACGAGCAGTACTTC. Encoded protein: CASREPGSYEQYF.

This clonotype came up a few times. The CDR3 spells CASSAGGLAEAFF. The DNA of the CDR3 is TGTGCCAGCAGTGCGGGGGGGCTGGCTGAAGCTTTCTTT. The J gene is TRBJ1-1, the V gene TRBV2; a possible D gene is TRBD1 (6 bases). The CDR3 is 13 residues long. CDR1 is SNHLY and CDR2 is FYNNEI in the germline V gene. Trimming pared 4 bases from V and 6 bases from J, leaving 12 bases between.

This clonotype was counted only a few times. J is TRBJ2-3 and V is TRBV10-3; no definite D call. CDR3 length: 14 residues. Germline V gene sequence: CDR1 ENHRY, CDR2 SYGVKD. V lost 6 bases and J 1 base, leaving 11 bases between the germline ends. The CDR3 region has the DNA TGTGCCATCAGCGCAACGACGGGCACAGATACGCAGTATTTT. This sequence encodes CAISATTGTDTQYF.

The table lists this clonotype with many counts. This chain uses TRBV5-1 with TRBJ1-2; 10 bases agree with TRBD1. V was clipped by 5 bases and J by 8 bases; unmatched bases: 9. Germline values: CDR1 SGHRS, CDR2 YFSETQ. The CDR3 extends over 14 amino acids. The CDR3 bases are TGCGCCAGCAGTGAGGGGGACAGGGGCGGCGGCTACACCTTC. The encoded protein is CASSEGDRGGGYTF.

This clonotype was observed a few times. The chain joins TRBV10-2 to TRBJ2-7; a possible D gene is TRBD1 (5 bases). The CDR3 length is 14 residues. Germline values: CDR1 WSHSY, CDR2 SAAADI. V was shortened by 8 bases and J by 4 bases, with 18 bases between the two germline ends. CDR3 DNA sequence: TGCGCCAGCCTACCAGGGCCGAATCAGTACGAGCAGTACTTC. Encoded protein: CASLPGPNQYEQYF.

The chain uses TRBV5-1 and TRBJ2-7; D call uncertain. The CDR3 has 14 residues. V was cut by 1 base and J by 0 bases, with 8 bases left in between. Germline V gene data show CDR1 as SGHRS and CDR2 as YFSETQ. The CDR3 nucleotides read TGCGCCAGCAGCTTGACACATTCCTCCTACGAGCAGTACTTC. Protein: CASSLTHSSYEQYF.

This clonotype has just a few counts. J is TRBJ2-2 and V is TRBV10-3; D call uncertain. V gave up 10 bases and J gave up 0 bases, with 12 bases separating them. Germline CDR1 ENHRY, CDR2 SYGVKD. The CDR3 spans 14 residues. The CDR3 DNA sequence: TGTGCCACCTCCCTCGACCCGAACACCGGGGAGCTGTTTTTT. It yields the protein CATSLDPNTGELFF.

This clonotype was seen many times. CDR3 nucleotide sequence: TGTGCCAGCAGCCAAGGCGGGGGCTACTGGGAGACCCAGTACTTC. Its protein product is CASSQGGGYWETQYF. The V call is TRBV3-1, the J call TRBJ2-5; the D gene is possibly TRBD2 (7 bases). The germline gives CDR1 LGHDT, CDR2 YNNKEL (reference sequence). This CDR3 contains 15 residues. The V end was cut by 1 base, the J end by 5 bases, with 14 bases between.

This clonotype was detected only a few times. The rearrangement uses TRBV3-1 and TRBJ1-2; D is ambiguous. Trimming cost V 5 bases and J 4 bases, with 11 bases left between them. Per the germline V gene, CDR1 is LGHDT and CDR2 is YNNKEL (reference sequence). The CDR3 consists of 13 residues. CDR3 sequence reads: CASSVARSYGYTF. In DNA, the CDR3 is TGTGCCAGCAGCGTCGCTAGGAGCTATGGCTACACCTTC.

This chain joins TRBV20-1 and TRBJ2-5; 7 bases map to TRBD2. The CDR3 has 12 residues. The V and J ends lost 3 bases and 5 bases, in that order; junction bases with no gene match: 3. Looked up from germline, CDR1 is DFQATT and CDR2 is SNEGSKA (reference sequence). CDR3 in amino acids: CSASWGGETQYF. The CDR3 DNA sequence: TGCAGTGCTAGCTGGGGGGGGGAGACCCAGTACTTC.

The genes are TRBV12-3 or TRBV12-4 and TRBJ2-7, with 7 bases that match TRBD1. Unmatched junction bases numbered 14, after V lost 8 bases and J lost 4 bases. The CDR3 has 15 amino acids. This CDR3 reads CASGLSGTAKYEQYF. In DNA form, the CDR3 reads TGTGCCAGCGGGCTGTCGGGGACAGCAAAATACGAGCAGTACTTC.

A few counts support this clonotype. The chain has TRBV11-2 and TRBJ2-7, with D unresolved. V lost 0 bases and J 2 bases, leaving 8 bases between the germline ends. This CDR3 is built from 14 residues. The germline V gene has CDR1 SGHAT and CDR2 FQNNGV. The CDR3 coding sequence is TGTGCCAGCAGCTTAGATGGCGCTACCTACGAGCAGTACTTC. Protein sequence: CASSLDGATYEQYF.

This clonotype was counted a few times. The V and J genes are TRBV9 and TRBJ2-2; 8 positions match TRBD1. This CDR3 has 16 amino acids. The germline CDR1 and CDR2 sequences are SGDLS and YYNGEE. Germline trimming cut 2 bases from V and 0 bases from J; bases unmatched to any gene: 3. In nucleotides, the CDR3 is TGTGCCAGCAGCGTGTCAGGGGGCGCGAACACCGGGGAGCTGTTTTTT. Translated, it gives CASSVSGGANTGELFF.

This clonotype was counted a few times. The chain recombines TRBV6-5 with TRBJ1-6, with no clear D. This CDR3 has 12 residues. Germline CDR1 and CDR2: MNHEY and SVGAGI. Trimming removed 2 bases at V and 6 bases at J, with 2 bases between. The CDR3 DNA sequence: TGTGCCAGCAGTTACCGTAATTCACCCCTCCACTTT. This sequence encodes CASSYRNSPLHF.

The rearrangement uses TRBV20-1 and TRBJ2-5; a possible D gene is TRBD1 (5 bases). Germline V gene sequence: CDR1 DFQATT, CDR2 SNEGSKA (reference sequence). With 0 bases removed from V and 3 bases from J, the gap between germline ends came to 14 bases. The CDR3 is 15 residues long. This CDR3 reads CSARDSGAGEETQYF. In DNA, the CDR3 is TGCAGTGCTAGAGATTCTGGGGCTGGGGAAGAGACCCAGTACTTC.

This clonotype came up a few times. V usage is TRBV12-3 or TRBV12-4 and J usage is TRBJ2-7; 8 positions agree with TRBD1. V shed 6 bases and J 5 bases; nucleotides not matched to a gene: 6. The CDR3 extends over 13 amino acids. CDR3 protein: CASRRTGSHEQYF. The CDR3 DNA sequence: TGTGCCAGCAGGCGGACAGGGTCCCACGAGCAGTACTTC.

This clonotype was detected only a few times. V gene TRBV12-3 or TRBV12-4 combines with J gene TRBJ1-3; weak D call: TRBD1 (6 bases). Trimming left V 8 bases short and J 3 bases short, with 14 bases between. This CDR3 has 14 amino acids. The CDR3 region is CASDMTGGGNTIYF. CDR3 nucleotides: TGTGCCAGCGACATGACAGGCGGTGGAAACACCATATATTTT.

This clonotype was observed a handful of times. V and J are TRBV5-1 and TRBJ2-2, with 9 bases aligning to TRBD1. The V gene's germline CDR1 is SGHRS and CDR2 YFSETQ. Losses at the gene ends were 6 bases for V and 6 bases for J; bases not matched to a gene: 3. The CDR3 is 13 residues long. The CDR3 protein is CASTTGGPGELFF. Here the CDR3 DNA reads TGCGCCAGCACCACAGGGGGCCCCGGGGAGCTGTTTTTT.

V is TRBV7-9 and J is TRBJ1-2; the match to TRBD1 covers 9 bases. Germline values: CDR1 SEHNR, CDR2 FQNEAQ (reference sequence). V dropped 5 bases and J dropped 5; count of bases not matched to a gene: 12. The CDR3 sequence is 16 residues long. CDR3 sequence (DNA): TGTGCCAGCAGCCTAACAGGGGGCCCTGGGAGTTATGGCTACACCTTC. Residues: CASSLTGGPGSYGYTF.

V is TRBV6-1 and J is TRBJ2-3; TRBD1 matches at 7 bases. CDR1 is MNHNS and CDR2 is SASEGT in the germline V gene. Germline trimming cut 6 bases from V and 1 base from J; bases unmatched to any gene: 7. The CDR3 length is 15 residues. In nucleotides, the CDR3 is TGTGCCAGCAGGGAGCCCGGACAGGGCACAGATACGCAGTATTTT. Residues: CASREPGQGTDTQYF.

The rearrangement links TRBV6-1 to TRBJ2-5; TRBD2 might be the D (6 bases). The germline CDR1 and CDR2 sequences are MNHNS and SASEGT. V was trimmed by 10 bases and J by 1 base, leaving 7 bases between them. The CDR3 has 11 amino acids. This CDR3 reads CATGSQETQYF. CDR3 DNA sequence: TGTGCCACCGGGAGCCAAGAGACCCAGTACTTC.

This clonotype turned up a few times. The rearrangement uses TRBV18 and TRBJ2-7; TRBD1 agrees at 9 bases. With V trimmed by 6 bases and J by 4 bases, 13 bases remained unmatched. Germline V lookup: CDR1 KGHSH, CDR2 LQKENI. CDR3 length equals 16 residues. In nucleotides, the CDR3 is TGTGCCAGCTCCCCCCCGCCTTACGACAGGGGGTACGAGCAGTACTTC. The encoded protein is CASSPPPYDRGYEQYF.

This clonotype showed up many times. V is TRBV7-2 and J is TRBJ2-2; possibly TRBD2 for D (6 bases). Germline CDR1 reads SGHTA; CDR2 reads FQGNSA. CDR3 length equals 15 residues. V gave up 6 bases and J gave up 2 bases, with 13 bases separating them. CDR3 loop: CASRPGGFNTGELFF. In DNA, the CDR3 is TGTGCCAGCAGACCCGGGGGATTCAACACCGGGGAGCTGTTTTTT. The whole variable domain, filled in from reference TRBV7-2 and TRBJ2-2, reads GAGVSQSPSNKVTEKGKDVELRCDPISGHTALYWYRQSLGQGLEFLIYFQGNSAPDKSGLPSDRFSAERTGGSVSTLTIQRTQQEDSAVYLCASRPGGFNTGELFFGEGSRLTVL.

This clonotype was seen only a few times. The V gene is TRBV10-3, the J gene TRBJ2-7; TRBD2 might be the D (5 bases). Deletions cut 2 bases from V and 2 bases from J, with 7 bases between. The CDR3 covers 13 residues. Germline V gene data show CDR1 as ENHRY and CDR2 as SYGVKD. CDR3 nucleotides: TGTGCCATCAGTGAGGACGGGACCTACGAGCAGTACTTC. This sequence encodes CAISEDGTYEQYF.

This rearrangement joins TRBV15 to TRBJ2-7; the D is unclear. This CDR3 has 15 residues. Germline loops: CDR1 LNHNV, CDR2 YYDKDF (reference sequence). V was shortened by 3 bases and J by 7 bases, with 19 bases between the two germline ends. CDR3 loop: CATSRMGSKDGEQYF. The CDR3, as DNA: TGTGCCACCAGCAGGATGGGGTCGAAGGACGGGGAGCAGTACTTC.

This clonotype has more than one count but fewer than ten. The gene calls are TRBV6-5 and TRBJ2-1, with 9 bases that match TRBD2. The V gene end was trimmed by 4 bases and the J gene end by 2 bases; junction bases not matched to a gene: 3. The CDR3 has 15 residues. CDR1 and CDR2 (germline): MNHEY, SVGAGI. The CDR3 spells CASSWRGGAYNEQFF. The CDR3 nucleotides are TGTGCCAGCAGTTGGCGCGGGGGGGCCTACAATGAGCAGTTCTTC.

The chain is built from TRBV10-3 and TRBJ2-3; 10 bases align to TRBD2. The germline CDR1 and CDR2 sequences are ENHRY and SYGVKD. This CDR3 is built from 15 residues. V shed 4 bases, J shed 6 bases, and the junction held 7 bases outside the gene matches. In nucleotides, the CDR3 is TGTGCCATCAGTGGGAGACTAGCGGGCCAGGATACGCAGTATTTT. The encoded protein is CAISGRLAGQDTQYF.

The DNA of the CDR3 is TGTGCCAGCAGCCAGCGGGGGGGCCGAGGAAACATTCAGTACTTC. The encoded protein is CASSQRGGRGNIQYF. The chain combines TRBV7-9 with TRBJ2-4, with 10 bases aligning to TRBD2. The V and J ends lost 5 bases and 6 bases, in that order; junction bases with no gene match: 7. Germline CDR1 reads SEHNR; CDR2 reads FQNEAQ (reference sequence). CDR3 length equals 15 residues.